The T cell receptor beta chain under discussion was sequenced for a study of post-analysis software for immune sequencing data. Study-level background: As for disease course, relapsing-remitting, secondary progressive and progressive-relapsing multiple sclerosis were all included. Findings and limits, study-wide: Strong co-clustering by F measure was evident for samples that had been prepared in the same batch. Among four to six TRBV segments more frequent in patients than controls were TRBV5-6, TRBV5-1 and TRBV20-1. Normalized Chao1 diversity was significantly reduced in patients versus controls.

As to this clonotype: Its antigen is unknown.

Included in the TCR beta cDNA libraries were unique molecular identifiers. From the PCR reads, TCRdb called clonotypes with MiXCR, one entry per CDR3 protein. The sample shows 740,000 or so distinct CDR3 sequences, under 70% of them seen only once. This CDR3 is 15 amino acids long. The germline CDR1 and CDR2 sequences are MGHRA and YSYEKL. The sample was blood. This TCR came from a girl under 18 with multiple sclerosis. The V gene is TRBV4-1, the J gene TRBJ2-4, with 7 bases fitting TRBD1. Judging by the DNA end, TRBJ2-7 fits better; the J call may be wrong. CDR3 in amino acids: CASSQDSDRENEQYF. The CDR3 DNA reads as TGCGCCAGCAGCCAAGACTCCGACAGGGAGAACGAGCAGTACTTC.